This entry lists 20 T cell receptor beta chains sequenced from one sample in a study of cytomegalovirus exposure and HLA in healthy donors. This PCR relied on a set of 60 Vbeta primers and 13 Jbeta primers. Profiling relied on immunoSEQ multiplex PCR, and the TCRdb table lists in-frame clones only, not all of them. The sample carries roughly 140,000 clones, approximately 79% recorded once. The sequenced sample consisted of PBMCs. The receptor source for this set is a woman aged 40 to 55 in good health and CMV-seropositive.

This chain connects TRBV28 to TRBJ2-7, with TRBD2 as a possible D gene (6 bases). V lost 7 bases and J lost 4, with 17 bases in between. This CDR3 contains 14 residues. Germline V gene lookup returns CDR1 MDHEN and CDR2 SYDVKM. This chain's CDR3 is CASTPQGLRYEQYF. CDR3 bases: TGTGCCAGCACTCCCCAGGGACTCCGGTACGAGCAGTACTTC.

This sequence joins TRBV5-4 and TRBJ1-1; 8 positions agree with TRBD1. CDR1 and CDR2 (germline): SGHNT, YYREEE (reference sequence). The V segment lost 0 bases and the J segment 4 bases; nucleotides outside the gene matches: 5. The CDR3 contains 15 residues. This CDR3 is CASSLDPGGGTEAFF. CDR3 nucleotide sequence: TGTGCCAGCAGCTTGGATCCAGGGGGCGGCACTGAAGCTTTCTTT.

This clone appeared once. The chain couples TRBV19 to TRBJ1-5, with TRBD1 as a possible D gene (6 bases). V shed 5 bases and J shed 6 bases, with 14 bases lying between them. The CDR3 loop spans 14 amino acids. Germline assignment: CDR1 LNHDA and CDR2 SQIVND (reference sequence). CDR3 sequence: CASSGAGGGQPQHF. Here the CDR3 DNA reads TGTGCCAGTAGTGGGGCGGGGGGCGGTCAGCCCCAGCATTTT.

CDR3: CASSLAGGRQETQYF. The CDR3 nucleotides read TGTGCCAGCAGCTTAGCGGGGGGGAGACAAGAGACCCAGTACTTC. This sequence joins TRBV28 and TRBJ2-5; 11 bases fit TRBD2. The CDR3 has 15 residues. The J segment lost 2 bases and the V segment lost 6 bases, leaving 5 bases of the junction unmatched. Germline CDR1 MDHEN, CDR2 SYDVKM.

This clone was counted a few times. V and J are TRBV29-1 and TRBJ2-3; 7 bases fit TRBD1. The V gene's germline CDR1 is SQVTM and CDR2 ANQGSEA. Trimming cost V 5 bases and J 6 bases; bases outside gene matches: 2. This CDR3 comprises 11 residues. The CDR3 region is CSVKGADTQYF. CDR3 DNA sequence: TGCAGCGTTAAGGGGGCGGATACGCAGTATTTT.

V is TRBV19 and J is TRBJ1-1, with 7 bases lining up with TRBD1. This CDR3 comprises 13 residues. Germline-derived CDR1 and CDR2 are LNHDA and SQIVND (reference sequence). V trimming: 7 bases; J trimming: 1 base; junction bases outside the gene matches: 3. The CDR3 loop is CASNRQGNTEAFF. In DNA, the CDR3 is TGTGCCAGTAATCGACAGGGGAACACTGAAGCTTTCTTT. Filled out from reference TRBV19 and TRBJ1-1, the complete variable domain reads DGGITQSPKYLFRKEGQNVTLSCEQNLNHDAMYWYRQDPGQGLRLIYYSQIVNDFQKGDIAEGYSVSREKKESFPLTVTSAQKNPTAFYLCASNRQGNTEAFFGQGTRLTVV.

The V and J genes are TRBV6-1 and TRBJ2-7; TRBD1 might be the D (6 bases). The germline CDR1 and CDR2 sequences are MNHNS and SASEGT. The CDR3 loop spans 15 amino acids. The V and J ends lost 2 bases and 4 bases respectively, with 15 bases between them. This chain's CDR3 is CASSESGWTDYEQYF. The CDR3 bases are TGTGCCAGCAGTGAAAGTGGTTGGACAGATTACGAGCAGTACTTC.

A remark on this clone: This specimen includes other DNA sequences encoding the same CDR3. V usage is TRBV5-4 and J usage is TRBJ2-3; TRBD2 agrees at 11 bases. Trimming cost V 4 bases and J 2 bases; bases outside gene matches: 6. The CDR3 consists of 16 residues. From germline, CDR1 is SGHNT and CDR2 YYREEE (reference sequence). The CDR3 bases are TGTGCCAGCAGCATAGGACTAGCGGGTAACACAGATACGCAGTATTTT. Its translation is CASSIGLAGNTDTQYF.

This rearrangement joins TRBV7-6 to TRBJ1-1, with TRBD1 matching over 8 bases. This CDR3 is 15 amino acids long. Germline CDR1 SGHVS, CDR2 FNYEAQ. V shed 4 bases, J shed 0 bases, and the junction held 4 bases outside the gene matches. The CDR3 DNA reads TGTGCCAGCAGCTCTACGGACAGGGTGAACACTGAAGCTTTCTTT. Translating gives CASSSTDRVNTEAFF.

The chain recombines TRBV2 with TRBJ1-1; D is perhaps TRBD1 (6 bases). Germline V lookup: CDR1 SNHLY, CDR2 FYNNEI. Trimming took 6 bases from V and 4 from J, leaving 12 bases between them. CDR3 length: 13 amino acids. The DNA of the CDR3 is TGTGCCAGCAGCGAGGGGGAAATCACTGAAGCTTTCTTT. It translates to CASSEGEITEAFF.

The chain combines TRBV5-5 with TRBJ2-7, with 13 bases fitting TRBD2. V dropped 4 bases and J dropped 5; count of bases not matched to a gene: 3. CDR1 SGHKS and CDR2 YYEKEE come from the germline V gene (reference sequence). CDR3 length equals 14 residues. CDR3 coding DNA: TGTGCCAGCAGCGGGACTAGCGGGGTTAACGAGCAGTACTTC. Translation gives CASSGTSGVNEQYF. Full variable domain (missing parts from reference TRBV5-5 and TRBJ2-7): DAGVTQSPTHLIKTRGQQVTLRCSPISGHKSVSWYQQVLGQGPQFIFQYYEKEERGRGNFPDRFSARQFPNYSSELNVNALLLGDSALYLCASSGTSGVNEQYFGPGTRLTVT.

The genes are TRBV5-6 and TRBJ1-5; D unresolved. The V end lost 0 bases, the J end lost 9 bases, and 7 bases lay between the germline ends. Per the germline V gene, CDR1 is SGHDT and CDR2 is YYEEEE. The CDR3 contains 12 residues. DNA of the CDR3: TGTGCCAGCAGCTTGGCCGCAGGGCCCCAGCATTTT. This encodes CASSLAAGPQHF. The entire variable domain, with the rest obtained from reference TRBV5-6 and TRBJ1-5, is as follows: DAGVTQSPTHLIKTRGQQVTLRCSPKSGHDTVSWYQQALGQGPQFIFQYYEEEERQRGNFPDRFSGHQFPNYSSELNVNALLLGDSALYLCASSLAAGPQHFGDGTRLSIL.

This chain joins TRBV6-5 and TRBJ2-7; 9 nucleotides line up with TRBD1. CDR1 is MNHEY and CDR2 is SVGAGI in the germline V gene. V shed 7 bases, J shed 3 bases, and the junction held 7 bases outside the gene matches. The CDR3 has 14 residues. The CDR3 DNA reads as TGTGCCAGCACCCATGGGGACAGGGTCTACGAGCAGTACTTC. Translation: CASTHGDRVYEQYF.

V is TRBV7-7 and J is TRBJ2-7, with 7 bases fitting TRBD2. Germline V gene sequence: CDR1 SSHAT, CDR2 FNYEAQ (reference sequence). This CDR3 contains 16 residues. Losses at the gene ends were 7 bases for V and 5 bases for J; bases not matched to a gene: 17. CDR3 in amino acids: CASTLGRGRRNHEQYF. DNA of the CDR3: TGTGCCAGCACCCTGGGGCGGGGGAGGCGTAACCACGAGCAGTACTTC.

This chain joins TRBV6-5 and TRBJ1-5; 9 nucleotides align to TRBD1. Germline CDR1 and CDR2: MNHEY and SVGAGI. The trim removed 4 bases at V and 6 bases at J, leaving 1 base unmatched. The CDR3 extends over 13 amino acids. CDR3 sequence: CASSWDRAQPQHF. CDR3 bases: TGTGCCAGCAGTTGGGACAGGGCTCAGCCCCAGCATTTT.

The chain combines TRBV6-1 with TRBJ1-2, with 9 bases aligning to TRBD1. Losses at the gene ends were 4 bases for V and 5 bases for J; bases not matched to a gene: 14. CDR1 MNHNS and CDR2 SASEGT come from the germline V gene. The CDR3 runs 17 residues. DNA of the CDR3: TGTGCCAGCAGTGGGTTCTCCCCGGGACAGGGACTTTATGGCTACACCTTC. Translation gives CASSGFSPGQGLYGYTF.

Concerning this clone: Other DNA variants within this sample encode the same CDR3. Here the CDR3 reads CASSQSGGGNTEAFF. The CDR3 coding sequence is TGTGCCAGCAGCCAATCTGGCGGGGGGAACACTGAAGCTTTCTTT. This chain uses TRBV4-2 with TRBJ1-1; D might be TRBD1 (5 bases). Germline CDR1 LGHNA, CDR2 YNFKEQ. The germline V and J ends were trimmed by 2 bases and 1 base, with 11 bases remaining between them. The CDR3 covers 15 residues.

The chain employs TRBV19 and TRBJ2-1; 12 nucleotides align to TRBD2. V was pared by 1 base and J by 9 bases, with 4 bases of the junction left unmatched. Germline lookup yields CDR1 LNHDA and CDR2 SQIVND (reference sequence). The CDR3 is 15 residues long. CDR3 in amino acids: CASSIGAGLAGEQFF. CDR3 coding DNA: TGTGCCAGTAGTATAGGGGCGGGACTAGCGGGTGAGCAGTTCTTC.

The V and J genes are TRBV11-2 and TRBJ2-7, with 7 nucleotides matching TRBD1. This CDR3 has 14 amino acids. Germline CDR1 and CDR2: SGHAT and FQNNGV. Trimming removed 1 base from V and 5 bases from J; junction bases left unmatched: 5. This chain's CDR3 is CASSLADRVHEQYF. The CDR3 DNA sequence: TGTGCCAGCAGCTTAGCCGACAGGGTCCACGAGCAGTACTTC.

This sequence joins TRBV7-2 and TRBJ2-5, with 10 bases lining up with TRBD1. The CDR3 length is 16 residues. Germline V CDR1 and CDR2: SGHTA, FQGNSA. J was trimmed by 6 bases and V by 1 base; bases with no gene match: 8. The DNA of the CDR3 is TGTGCCAGCAGCTTAGGTGGACAGGGGGTCGCGAAGACCCAGTACTTC. Amino acids: CASSLGGQGVAKTQYF.